One TCR beta chain is described in this entry. This sample was included in a study of identical twins. MiXCR was run by TCRdb on the 5' RACE reads, yielding one entry per CDR3 protein. The top ten hold 0.8% to 1% of the sample, which has 500,000 or so distinct CDR3 sequences, approximately 22% seen once. This CDR3 comprises 16 residues. V was shortened by 5 bases and J by 7 bases, with 21 bases between the two germline ends. CDR1 SGHVS and CDR2 FQNEAQ come from the germline V gene. This sample was also put to use in a study of T cells expressing NK-cell markers. That investigation notes: Each TCR beta repertoire originated in sorted T cells that were CD3+CD56+NKG2C+, CD3+CD56+NKG2C- or CD3+CD56-NKG2C+. Of the CD8+ T cell pool in about 6 donors, roughly 1.0-8% was accounted for by dominant NKG2C+ clonotypes.

Sequencing was done on a sample of CD4+ T cells sorted from blood. The J gene is TRBJ2-1, the V gene TRBV7-8; a weak D match, TRBD1 (6 bases). The receptor was isolated from a woman in her late teens or twenties in good health. CDR3 region: CASSLLGSSGTNEQFF. The CDR3 DNA sequence: TGTGCCAGCAGCCTCTTAGGGTCTTCCGGGACAAATGAGCAGTTCTTC.